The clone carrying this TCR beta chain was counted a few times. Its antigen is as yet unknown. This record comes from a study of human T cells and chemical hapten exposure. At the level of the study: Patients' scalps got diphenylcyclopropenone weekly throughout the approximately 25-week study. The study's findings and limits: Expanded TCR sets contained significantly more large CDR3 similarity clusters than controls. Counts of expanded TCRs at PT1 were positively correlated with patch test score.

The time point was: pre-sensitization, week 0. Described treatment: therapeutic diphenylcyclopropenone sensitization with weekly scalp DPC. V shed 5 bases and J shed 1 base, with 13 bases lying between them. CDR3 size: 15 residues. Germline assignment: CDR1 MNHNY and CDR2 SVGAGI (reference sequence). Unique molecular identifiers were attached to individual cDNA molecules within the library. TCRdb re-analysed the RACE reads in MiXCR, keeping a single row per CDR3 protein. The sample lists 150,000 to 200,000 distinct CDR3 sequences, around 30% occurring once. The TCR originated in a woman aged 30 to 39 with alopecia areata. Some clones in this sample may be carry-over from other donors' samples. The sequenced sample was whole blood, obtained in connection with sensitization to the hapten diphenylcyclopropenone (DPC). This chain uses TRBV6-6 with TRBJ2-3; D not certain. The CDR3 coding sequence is TGTGCCAGCAGTCCCCTGAGTAGGGGCACAGATACGCAGTATTTT. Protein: CASSPLSRGTDTQYF.